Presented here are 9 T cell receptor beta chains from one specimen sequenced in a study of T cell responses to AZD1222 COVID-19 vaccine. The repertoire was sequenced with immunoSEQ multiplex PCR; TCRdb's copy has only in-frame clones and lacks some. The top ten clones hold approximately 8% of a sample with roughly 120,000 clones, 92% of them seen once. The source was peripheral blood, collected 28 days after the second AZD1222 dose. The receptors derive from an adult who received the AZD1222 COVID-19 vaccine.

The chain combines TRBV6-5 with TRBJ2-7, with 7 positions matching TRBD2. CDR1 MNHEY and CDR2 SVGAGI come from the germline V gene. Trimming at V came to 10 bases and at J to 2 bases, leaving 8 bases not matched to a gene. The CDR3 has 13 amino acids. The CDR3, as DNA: TGTGCCACCGGGACTAACAACGCCTACGAGCAGTACTTC. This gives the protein CATGTNNAYEQYF.

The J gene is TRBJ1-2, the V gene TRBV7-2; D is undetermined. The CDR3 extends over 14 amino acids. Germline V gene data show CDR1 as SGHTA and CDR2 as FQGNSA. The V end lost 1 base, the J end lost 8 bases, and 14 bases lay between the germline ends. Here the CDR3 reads CASSLEGDSGGYTF. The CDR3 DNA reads TGTGCCAGCAGCTTAGAGGGCGATTCTGGGGGCTACACCTTC. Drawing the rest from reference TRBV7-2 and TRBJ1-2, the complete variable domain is GAGVSQSPSNKVTEKGKDVELRCDPISGHTALYWYRQSLGQGLEFLIYFQGNSAPDKSGLPSDRFSAERTGGSVSTLTIQRTQQEDSAVYLCASSLEGDSGGYTFGSGTRLTVV.

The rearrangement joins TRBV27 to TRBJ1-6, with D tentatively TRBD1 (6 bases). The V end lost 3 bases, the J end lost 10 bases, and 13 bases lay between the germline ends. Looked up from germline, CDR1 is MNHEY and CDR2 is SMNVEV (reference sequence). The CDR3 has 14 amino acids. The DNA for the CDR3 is TGTGCCAGCAGTTTGGACAGAGGTTTCTCACCCCTCCACTTT. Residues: CASSLDRGFSPLHF.

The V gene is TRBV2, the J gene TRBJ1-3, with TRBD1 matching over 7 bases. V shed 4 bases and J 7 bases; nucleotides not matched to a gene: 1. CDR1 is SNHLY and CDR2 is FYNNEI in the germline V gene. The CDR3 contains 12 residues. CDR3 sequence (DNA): TGTGCCAGCAGTGGGACAGGCAACACCATATATTTT. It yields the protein CASSGTGNTIYF.

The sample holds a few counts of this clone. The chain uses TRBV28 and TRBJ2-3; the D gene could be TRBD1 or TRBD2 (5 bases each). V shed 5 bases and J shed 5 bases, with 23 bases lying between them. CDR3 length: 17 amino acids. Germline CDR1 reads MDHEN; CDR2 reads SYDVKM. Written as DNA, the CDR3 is TGTGCCAGCAGTCCCAGGCCGGGACGCCGCGTACTAGATACGCAGTATTTT. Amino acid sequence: CASSPRPGRRVLDTQYF.

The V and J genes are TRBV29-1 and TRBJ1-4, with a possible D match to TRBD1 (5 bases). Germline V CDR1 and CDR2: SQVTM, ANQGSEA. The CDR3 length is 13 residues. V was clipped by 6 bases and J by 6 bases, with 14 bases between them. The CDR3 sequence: CSVGPAGYEKLFF. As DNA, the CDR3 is TGCAGCGTGGGACCTGCGGGCTATGAAAAACTGTTTTTT.

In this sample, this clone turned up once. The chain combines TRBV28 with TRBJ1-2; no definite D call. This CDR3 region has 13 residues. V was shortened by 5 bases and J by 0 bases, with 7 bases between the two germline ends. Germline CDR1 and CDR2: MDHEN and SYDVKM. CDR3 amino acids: CASSGIPNYGYTF. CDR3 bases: TGTGCCAGCAGTGGTATCCCTAACTATGGCTACACCTTC.

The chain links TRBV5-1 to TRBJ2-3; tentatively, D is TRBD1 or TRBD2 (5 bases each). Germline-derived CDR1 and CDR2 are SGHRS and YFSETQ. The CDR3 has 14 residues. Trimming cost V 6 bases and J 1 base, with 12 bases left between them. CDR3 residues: CASNRGAGTDTQYF. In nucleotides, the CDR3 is TGCGCCAGCAACCGAGGGGCCGGCACAGATACGCAGTATTTT. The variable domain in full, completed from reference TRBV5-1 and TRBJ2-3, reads KAGVTQTPRYLIKTRGQQVTLSCSPISGHRSVSWYQQTPGQGLQFLFEYFSETQRNKGNFPGRFSGRQFSNSRSEMNVSTLELGDSALYLCASNRGAGTDTQYFGPGTRLTVL.

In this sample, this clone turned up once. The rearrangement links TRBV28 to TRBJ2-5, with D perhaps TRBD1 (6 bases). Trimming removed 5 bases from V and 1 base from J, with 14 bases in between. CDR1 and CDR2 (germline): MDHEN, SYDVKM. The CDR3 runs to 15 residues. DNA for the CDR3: TGTGCCAGCAGTATTAATACAGGGACCCAAGAGACCCAGTACTTC. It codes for CASSINTGTQETQYF.